Listed below are T cell receptor beta chains from one sample, sequenced in a study of chemoradiotherapy in HPV16-positive cancers. Only in-frame clones appear in the TCRdb table, and some are missing; sequencing was by immunoSEQ multiplex PCR. In the table there are some 1,900 clones, around 90% of which are singletons. Source: tumor tissue, taken from a patient who underwent chemoradiotherapy. Receptor source: a human donor with HPV-associated anogenital cancer. Both conserved end residues are trimmed from each CDR3. D genes are given only for firm matches.

>14|-|TRBV6-4|TRBJ2-1
ASSDSMRSSYNEQF
>12|-|TRBV5-4|TRBJ1-2
ASSLKFRYYGYT
>11|-|TRBV30|TRBJ1-5
AWSVAVYQPQH
>9|-|TRBV7-9|TRBJ2-5
ASSAGWTQY
>11|-|TRBV10-1|TRBJ1-2
ASAKGGDYGYT
>13|-|TRBV7-2|TRBJ2-7
ASSPGGMGDYEQY
>11|-|TRBV18|TRBJ1-4
ASSPPTNEKLF
>11|TRBD1|TRBV29-1|TRBJ1-1
SAHRGLNTEAF
>13|-|TRBV6-5|TRBJ1-1
ASSYGGGPRTEAF
>11|-|TRBV28|TRBJ1-1
ASSPGQGTEAF
>15|TRBD2|TRBV4-2|TRBJ2-3
ASSQATASGGTDTQY